This TCR beta chain was sequenced for a study of blood T cell repertoires in COVID-19. Whole-study context: Acute-phase and convalescent COVID-19 samples originated in the United States, Italy and Spain. PBMCs, B-cell-depleted T cells, or T cells provided the cDNA or gDNA that made up the material.

Study processing details: Amplification with reference gene primers provided the estimates of nucleated cell counts. Some clones are missing from TCRdb's copy, which holds only in-frame ones; the method was immunoSEQ multiplex PCR. From that table come the V and J calls and clone size; the DNA was used to work out D and trimming. The data show fewer than 250,000 clones, roughly nine tenths seen once. Germline V gene data show CDR1 as MRHNA and CDR2 as SNTAGT. The CDR3 spans 16 residues. The ends lost 8 bases at V and 7 bases at J; junction bases unmatched: 13. The chain employs TRBV6-4 and TRBJ2-2, with 10 nucleotides matching TRBD2. The specimen was peripheral blood. The receptor was isolated from a man between 40 and 49 years old with acute or convalescent COVID-19. DNA of the CDR3: TGTGCCAGCCGCAAAGGGGCTAGCGGGGGTCACGGGGAGCTGTTTTTT. It yields the protein CASRKGASGGHGELFF.